The 28 T cell receptor beta chains presented below share a single source sample, sequenced in a study of CD8+ T cells in alopecia areata. Extracted from the samples, RNA was reverse transcribed into cDNA to serve as the sequencing template. The data were produced by immunoSEQ multiplex PCR, yet TCRdb's version contains in-frame clones alone and is incomplete. The sample includes under 130,000 clones, about nine tenths seen only once; the top ten take roughly 11%. Regarding treatment: oral pan-JAK inhibitor, 5-10 mg twice daily. Source: CD8+ T cells sorted from blood, taken around week 34, from a patient treated with tofacitinib. The source of these receptors is a human donor with alopecia areata.

A word on this clone: Additional DNA sequences in this sample encode the identical CDR3. This chain joins TRBV29-1 and TRBJ2-2; D remains ambiguous. CDR1 and CDR2 (germline): SQVTM, ANQGSEA. V was pared by 6 bases and J by 2 bases, with 13 bases between. The length of the CDR3 is 14 residues. The CDR3 region is CSVMTDSNTGELFF. CDR3 nucleotides: TGCAGCGTCATGACGGATTCAAACACCGGGGAGCTGTTTTTT.

V usage is TRBV13 and J usage is TRBJ1-1; weak D call: TRBD1 (5 bases). The CDR3 is 14 residues long. V was clipped by 3 bases and J by 1 base, with 9 bases between them. The germline gives CDR1 PRHDT, CDR2 FYEKMQ (reference sequence). The chain's CDR3 is CASSLGPTNTEAFF. Here the CDR3 DNA reads TGTGCCAGCAGCTTGGGACCGACGAACACTGAAGCTTTCTTT.

CDR3 in DNA: TGTGCCAGCAGCGACCGGGACAGACCCTACGAGCAGTACTTC. Translation: CASSDRDRPYEQYF. The chain uses TRBV9 and TRBJ2-5; 7 nucleotides line up with TRBD1. The tail of the sequence fits TRBJ2-7 better, so the J call may be wrong. The germline V gene encodes CDR1 SGDLS and CDR2 YYNGEE. The CDR3 covers 14 residues.

The chain combines TRBV5-1 with TRBJ2-3, with TRBD1 as a possible D gene (6 bases). The CDR3 runs 15 residues. V lost 4 bases, J lost 3 bases, and 15 bases lay in between. Germline CDR1 SGHRS, CDR2 YFSETQ. The CDR3 sequence: CASSHVKGVTDTQYF. The CDR3 region has the DNA TGCGCCAGCAGCCACGTCAAGGGGGTGACAGATACGCAGTATTTT.

DNA of the CDR3: TGTGCCAGCGGGCAGGGACAAGATACGCAGTATTTT. Amino acid sequence: CASGQGQDTQYF. The V gene is TRBV9, the J gene TRBJ2-3, with D tentatively TRBD1 (6 bases). The V gene lost 7 bases and the J gene lost 5 bases, with 11 bases spanning the gap. The CDR3 spans 12 residues. CDR1 SGDLS and CDR2 YYNGEE come from the germline V gene. The complete variable domain, with remaining parts taken from reference TRBV9 and TRBJ2-3, reads DSGVTQTPKHLITATGQRVTLRCSPRSGDLSVYWYQQSLDQGLQFLIQYYNGEERAKGNILERFSAQQFPDLHSELNLSSLELGDSALYFCASGQGQDTQYFGPGTRLTVL.

J is TRBJ2-7 and V is TRBV6-1, with 7 positions matching TRBD1. V lost 2 bases, J lost 2 bases, and 6 bases stayed unmatched. The CDR3 spans 15 residues. Looked up from germline, CDR1 is MNHNS and CDR2 is SASEGT. The CDR3 here is CASSERTGDPYEQYF. As DNA, the CDR3 is TGTGCCAGCAGTGAACGGACAGGAGACCCCTACGAGCAGTACTTC.

V and J are TRBV7-9 and TRBJ2-7; tentatively, D is TRBD1 (7 bases). The V end lost 5 bases, the J end lost 2 bases, and 10 bases lay between the germline ends. Germline V gene sequence: CDR1 SEHNR, CDR2 FQNEAQ (reference sequence). There are 13 residues in the CDR3. CDR3 sequence reads: CASSGGTAYEQYF. The DNA for the CDR3 is TGTGCCAGCAGCGGGGGGACAGCCTACGAGCAGTACTTC.

As for this clone: The identical CDR3 is also encoded by other nucleotide sequences in the sample. The genes are TRBV27 and TRBJ1-5; D not certain. This CDR3 is 13 amino acids long. Trimming took 3 bases from V and 4 from J, leaving 7 bases between them. Germline V gene data show CDR1 as MNHEY and CDR2 as SMNVEV (reference sequence). The CDR3: CASSLAGNQPQHF. The CDR3, as DNA: TGTGCCAGCAGTTTGGCGGGAAATCAGCCCCAGCATTTT.

This clone appeared once. The chain carries TRBV27 and TRBJ2-2, with D possibly TRBD2 on 6 matching bases. Deletions cut 3 bases from V and 5 bases from J, with 13 bases between. The CDR3 spans 15 residues. Germline V lookup: CDR1 MNHEY, CDR2 SMNVEV (reference sequence). CDR3 sequence reads: CASSLSPSATGELFF. The CDR3 DNA is TGTGCCAGCAGTTTGAGTCCTAGCGCAACCGGGGAGCTGTTTTTT.

The J gene is TRBJ2-5, the V gene TRBV27, with TRBD1 matching over 9 bases. V trimming: 6 bases; J trimming: 1 base; junction bases outside the gene matches: 6. Germline V gene data show CDR1 as MNHEY and CDR2 as SMNVEV (reference sequence). The CDR3 has 15 residues. The CDR3 is CASSYYRGLQETQYF. The DNA for the CDR3 is TGTGCCAGCAGCTATTACAGGGGGCTCCAAGAGACCCAGTACTTC.

The chain is built from TRBV7-7 and TRBJ2-6; D possibly uses TRBD1 or TRBD2 (5 bases each). Looked up from germline, CDR1 is SSHAT and CDR2 is FNYEAQ (reference sequence). The CDR3 consists of 19 residues. Trimming shortened V by 5 bases and J by 0 bases, and 20 bases separated the two germline ends. This chain's CDR3 is CASSPLVGQGSSGANVLTF. CDR3 nucleotide sequence: TGTGCCAGCAGCCCACTAGTCGGTCAGGGATCCTCTGGGGCCAACGTCCTGACTTTC.

The CDR3 protein is CASGGIGGYTF. CDR3 DNA: TGTGCCAGTGGCGGGATTGGTGGCTACACCTTC. The rearrangement joins TRBV19 to TRBJ1-2; D is uncertain. V gave up 8 bases and J gave up 7 bases, with 11 bases separating them. CDR1 and CDR2 (germline): LNHDA, SQIVND (reference sequence). This CDR3 region has 11 residues.

V and J are TRBV4-2 and TRBJ2-7; 7 bases line up with TRBD2. The CDR3 has 16 amino acids. Trimming at V came to 1 base and at J to 3 bases, leaving 9 bases not matched to a gene. Germline CDR1 and CDR2: LGHNA and YNFKEQ. The chain's CDR3 is CASSQGGLDPLYEQYF. The CDR3 coding sequence is TGTGCCAGCAGCCAAGGCGGACTAGATCCCCTCTACGAGCAGTACTTC.

The chain uses TRBV5-1 and TRBJ2-7; 9 positions agree with TRBD2. V shed 0 bases, J shed 0 bases, and the junction held 4 bases outside the gene matches. CDR3 length: 16 residues. Germline V gene lookup returns CDR1 SGHRS and CDR2 YFSETQ. The CDR3 bases are TGCGCCAGCAGCTTGGAGGCTAGCGGGAACTCCTACGAGCAGTACTTC. Its protein is CASSLEASGNSYEQYF.

The V and J genes are TRBV7-3 and TRBJ2-1; 10 bases map to TRBD2. Germline loops: CDR1 SGHTA, CDR2 FQGTGA. The ends lost 0 bases at V and 3 bases at J; junction bases unmatched: 8. The CDR3 totals 18 residues. This CDR3 is CASSLTARSGRVYNEQFF. Here the CDR3 DNA reads TGTGCCAGCAGCTTAACGGCGAGAAGCGGGAGGGTCTACAATGAGCAGTTCTTC.

The V and J genes are TRBV5-1 and TRBJ2-1; D remains unclear. The CDR3 runs 11 residues. Trimming pared 0 bases from V and 8 bases from J, leaving 3 bases between. The germline V gene encodes CDR1 SGHRS and CDR2 YFSETQ. CDR3 in DNA: TGCGCCAGCAGCTTGGGGTATGAGCAGTTCTTC. As protein: CASSLGYEQFF.

The rearrangement links TRBV7-9 to TRBJ2-7; D remains ambiguous. V lost 5 bases, J lost 2 bases, and 13 bases lay in between. Germline V lookup: CDR1 SEHNR, CDR2 FQNEAQ (reference sequence). The CDR3 contains 14 residues. This chain's CDR3 is CASSHPDGTYEQYF. The CDR3 DNA reads as TGTGCCAGCAGCCATCCTGATGGTACCTACGAGCAGTACTTC.

For the CDR3, the DNA is TGTGCCAGCAGCCCCGGGACTAGCGAATCGGATACGCAGTATTTT. Its translation: CASSPGTSESDTQYF. The chain joins TRBV7-9 to TRBJ2-3; 10 nucleotides agree with TRBD2. This CDR3 is 15 amino acids long. Germline V gives CDR1 SEHNR, CDR2 FQNEAQ (reference sequence). Trimming at V came to 5 bases and at J to 6 bases, leaving 8 bases not matched to a gene. Together with reference TRBV7-9 and TRBJ2-3, the CDR3 gives the full variable domain: DTGVSQNPRHKITKRGQNVTFRCDPISEHNRLYWYRQTLGQGPEFLTYFQNEAQLEKSRLLSDRFSAERPKGSFSTLEIQRTEQGDSAMYLCASSPGTSESDTQYFGPGTRLTVL.

V is TRBV7-8 and J is TRBJ2-1; 9 bases are shared with TRBD2. Unmatched junction bases numbered 10, after V lost 1 base and J lost 3 bases. The CDR3 consists of 18 residues. Germline loops: CDR1 SGHVS, CDR2 FQNEAQ. As DNA, the CDR3 is TGTGCCAGCAGCTTAGGGTGGACTAGCGCCATAATCTACAATGAGCAGTTCTTC. Its protein product is CASSLGWTSAIIYNEQFF.

The gene calls are TRBV5-5 and TRBJ2-5, with D perhaps TRBD1 (6 bases). There are 15 residues in the CDR3. V was cut by 3 bases and J by 2 bases, with 14 bases left in between. Germline CDR1 reads SGHKS; CDR2 reads YYEKEE (reference sequence). The CDR3 is CASSYSDSQQETQYF. CDR3 coding DNA: TGTGCCAGCAGCTATTCGGACAGCCAACAAGAGACCCAGTACTTC. Based on the CDR3 plus reference TRBV5-5 and TRBJ2-5, the full variable domain is DAGVTQSPTHLIKTRGQQVTLRCSPISGHKSVSWYQQVLGQGPQFIFQYYEKEERGRGNFPDRFSARQFPNYSSELNVNALLLGDSALYLCASSYSDSQQETQYFGPGTRLLVL.

This chain joins TRBV11-2 and TRBJ2-3; TRBD1 is a possible D gene (6 bases). Germline V CDR1 and CDR2: SGHAT, FQNNGV. This CDR3 has 14 amino acids. The V end lost 1 base, the J end lost 6 bases, and 11 bases lay between the germline ends. The CDR3 nucleotides are TGTGCCAGCAGCTTAGCCCTTACAGGGGATACGCAGTATTTT. Its translation is CASSLALTGDTQYF.

This chain links TRBV11-2 with TRBJ2-7; D possibly matches TRBD1 or TRBD2 (5 bases each). The CDR3 consists of 14 residues. V was shortened by 3 bases and J by 0 bases, with 9 bases between the two germline ends. The germline CDR1 and CDR2 sequences are SGHAT and FQNNGV. The chain's CDR3 is CASSFGGGSYEQYF. The CDR3 nucleotides are TGTGCCAGCAGCTTTGGGGGTGGCTCCTACGAGCAGTACTTC.

This clone occurred a few times. This may come from a read error, since a much larger clone is one base off. This chain uses TRBV5-4 with TRBJ2-3, with unresolved D. Between the trimmed V and J ends, which lost 4 bases and 2 bases, there was a span of 2 bases. Looked up from germline, CDR1 is SGHNT and CDR2 is YYREEE (reference sequence). CDR3 length: 11 amino acids. The CDR3 nucleotides read TGTGCCAGCAGCAACACAGATACGCAGTATTTT. Translated, it gives CASSNTDTQYF.

The V and J genes are TRBV7-8 and TRBJ1-1, with D uncertain. The CDR3 is made up of 15 amino acids. From germline, CDR1 is SGHVS and CDR2 FQNEAQ. Trimming shortened V by 2 bases and J by 1 base, and 11 bases separated the two germline ends. The CDR3 DNA reads as TGTGCCAGCAGCTTATTAGATAATGAGAACACTGAAGCTTTCTTT. This sequence encodes CASSLLDNENTEAFF. Using reference TRBV7-8 and TRBJ1-1 for the parts outside the CDR3, the full variable domain is GAGVSQSPRYKVAKRGQDVALRCDPISGHVSLFWYQQALGQGPEFLTYFQNEAQLDKSGLPSDRFFAERPEGSVSTLKIQRTQQEDSAVYLCASSLLDNENTEAFFGQGTRLTVV.

The chain joins TRBV2 to TRBJ2-7, with D unresolved. Trimming cost V 5 bases and J 3 bases, with 11 bases left between them. Per germline, CDR1 SNHLY and CDR2 FYNNEI. This CDR3 comprises 13 residues. The CDR3 coding sequence is TGTGCCAGCAGTCCCTACTTAAACTACGAGCAGTACTTC. Protein sequence: CASSPYLNYEQYF.

The V and J genes are TRBV7-6 and TRBJ2-4; 7 positions match TRBD1. V trimming: 4 bases; J trimming: 8 bases; junction bases outside the gene matches: 8. The CDR3 runs to 14 residues. CDR1 is SGHVS and CDR2 is FNYEAQ in the germline V gene. This CDR3 reads CASSSSGQFDIQYF. CDR3 DNA sequence: TGTGCCAGCAGCTCCTCGGGACAGTTCGACATTCAGTACTTC.

The V call is TRBV27, the J call TRBJ2-1; TRBD2 aligns across 8 bases. V shed 8 bases and J 3 bases; nucleotides not matched to a gene: 3. The CDR3 spans 13 residues. Germline CDR1 is MNHEY and CDR2 is SMNVEV (reference sequence). The CDR3 region has the DNA TGTGCCAGCGGGACTAGATTCTACAATGAGCAGTTCTTC. The encoded protein is CASGTRFYNEQFF.

This chain links TRBV7-9 with TRBJ2-3; perhaps TRBD2 as D (7 bases). The germline CDR1 and CDR2 sequences are SEHNR and FQNEAQ (reference sequence). The V end lost 7 bases, the J end lost 4 bases, and 15 bases lay between the germline ends. CDR3 length: 14 amino acids. CDR3 in amino acids: CASTRGASADTQYF. For the CDR3, the DNA is TGTGCCAGCACCCGGGGGGCAAGCGCAGATACGCAGTATTTT.